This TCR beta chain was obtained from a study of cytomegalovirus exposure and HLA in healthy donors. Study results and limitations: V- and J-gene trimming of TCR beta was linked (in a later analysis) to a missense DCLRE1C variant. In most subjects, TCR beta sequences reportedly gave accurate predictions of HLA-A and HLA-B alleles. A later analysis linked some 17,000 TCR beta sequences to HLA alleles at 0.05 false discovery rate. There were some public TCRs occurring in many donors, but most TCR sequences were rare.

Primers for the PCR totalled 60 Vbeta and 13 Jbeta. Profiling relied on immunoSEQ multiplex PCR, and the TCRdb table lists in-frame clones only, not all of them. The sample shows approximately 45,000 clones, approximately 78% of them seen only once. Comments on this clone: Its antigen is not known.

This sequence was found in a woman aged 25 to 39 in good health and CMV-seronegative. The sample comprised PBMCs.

The CDR3 region is CASSLVSDTEAFF. In DNA, the CDR3 is TGCGCCAGCAGCTTGGTGAGTGACACTGAAGCTTTCTTT. The V and J genes are TRBV5-1 and TRBJ1-1; D gene unclear. Germline loops: CDR1 SGHRS, CDR2 YFSETQ. V was shortened by 0 bases and J by 3 bases, with 6 bases between the two germline ends. The CDR3 is 13 amino acids. The whole variable domain, filled in from reference TRBV5-1 and TRBJ1-1, reads KAGVTQTPRYLIKTRGQQVTLSCSPISGHRSVSWYQQTPGQGLQFLFEYFSETQRNKGNFPGRFSGRQFSNSRSEMNVSTLELGDSALYLCASSLVSDTEAFFGQGTRLTVV.